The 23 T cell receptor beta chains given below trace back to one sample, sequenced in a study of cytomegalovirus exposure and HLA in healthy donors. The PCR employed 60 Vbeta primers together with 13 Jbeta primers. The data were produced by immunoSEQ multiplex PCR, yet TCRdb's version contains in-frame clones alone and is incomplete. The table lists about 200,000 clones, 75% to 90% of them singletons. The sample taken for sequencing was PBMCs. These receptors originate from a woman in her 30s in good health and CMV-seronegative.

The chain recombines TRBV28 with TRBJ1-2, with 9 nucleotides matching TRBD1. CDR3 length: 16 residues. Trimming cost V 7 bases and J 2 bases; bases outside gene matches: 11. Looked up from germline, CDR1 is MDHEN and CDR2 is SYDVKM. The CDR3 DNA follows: TGTGCCAGCAATCGGGACAGGGAGTGGAAAAACTATGGCTACACCTTC. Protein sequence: CASNRDREWKNYGYTF.

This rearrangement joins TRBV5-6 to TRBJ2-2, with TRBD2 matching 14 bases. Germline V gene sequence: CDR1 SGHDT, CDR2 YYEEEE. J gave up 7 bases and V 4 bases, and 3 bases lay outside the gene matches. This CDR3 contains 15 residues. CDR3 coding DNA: TGTGCCAGCAGCGGACTAGCGGGGGGCTACGGGGAGCTGTTTTTT. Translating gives CASSGLAGGYGELFF.

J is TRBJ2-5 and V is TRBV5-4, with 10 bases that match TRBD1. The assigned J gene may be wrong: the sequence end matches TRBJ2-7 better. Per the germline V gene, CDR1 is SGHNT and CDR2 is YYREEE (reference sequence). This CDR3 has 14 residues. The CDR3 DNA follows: TGTGCCAGCAGCTTTGGGACAGGGGCCTACGAGCAGTACTTC. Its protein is CASSFGTGAYEQYF.

CDR3 coding DNA: TGTGCCAGCTCACCAACAGGGATGAACACTGAAGCTTTCTTT. Its translation is CASSPTGMNTEAFF. The chain joins TRBV18 to TRBJ1-1; possible D gene TRBD1, 6 bases. Per the germline V gene, CDR1 is KGHSH and CDR2 is LQKENI. The CDR3 has 14 amino acids. Trimming stripped 2 bases from V and 0 bases from J, with 7 bases between.

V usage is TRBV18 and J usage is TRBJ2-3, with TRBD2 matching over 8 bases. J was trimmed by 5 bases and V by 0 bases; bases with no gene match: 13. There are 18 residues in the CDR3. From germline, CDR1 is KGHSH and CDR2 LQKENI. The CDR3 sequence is CASSPPYGGLEVIDTQYF. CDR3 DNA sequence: TGTGCCAGCTCACCACCCTACGGGGGACTAGAAGTCATAGATACGCAGTATTTT.

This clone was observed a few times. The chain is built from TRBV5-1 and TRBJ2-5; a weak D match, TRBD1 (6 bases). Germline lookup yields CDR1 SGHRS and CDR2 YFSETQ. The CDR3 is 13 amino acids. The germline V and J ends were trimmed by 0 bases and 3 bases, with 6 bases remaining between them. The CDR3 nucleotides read TGCGCCAGCAGCTTGGGACAGGAAGAGACCCAGTACTTC. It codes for CASSLGQEETQYF.

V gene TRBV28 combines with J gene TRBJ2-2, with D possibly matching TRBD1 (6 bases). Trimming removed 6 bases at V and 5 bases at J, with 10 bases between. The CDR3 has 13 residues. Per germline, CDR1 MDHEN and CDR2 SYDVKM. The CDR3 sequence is CASRIQGTGELFF. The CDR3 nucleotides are TGTGCCAGCAGAATACAGGGAACCGGGGAGCTGTTTTTT.

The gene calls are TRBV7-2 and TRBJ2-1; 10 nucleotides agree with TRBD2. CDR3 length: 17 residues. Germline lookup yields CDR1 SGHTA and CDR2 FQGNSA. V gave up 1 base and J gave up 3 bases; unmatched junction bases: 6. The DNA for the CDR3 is TGTGCCAGCAGCTTAGACAGCGGGGGGGCGGTCTACAATGAGCAGTTCTTC. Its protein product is CASSLDSGGAVYNEQFF.

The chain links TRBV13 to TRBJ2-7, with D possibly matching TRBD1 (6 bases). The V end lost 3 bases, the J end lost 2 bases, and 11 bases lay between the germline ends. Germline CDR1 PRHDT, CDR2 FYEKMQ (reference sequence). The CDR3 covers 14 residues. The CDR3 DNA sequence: TGTGCCAGCAGCTTCGCGGACAGCACCTACGAGCAGTACTTC. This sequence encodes CASSFADSTYEQYF.

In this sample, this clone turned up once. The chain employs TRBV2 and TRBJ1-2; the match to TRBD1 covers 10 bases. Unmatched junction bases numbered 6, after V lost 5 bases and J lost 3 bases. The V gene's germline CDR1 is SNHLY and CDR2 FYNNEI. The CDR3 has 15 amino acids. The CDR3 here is CASSPRDRGDYGYTF. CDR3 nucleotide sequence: TGTGCCAGCAGTCCACGGGACAGGGGTGACTATGGCTACACCTTC.

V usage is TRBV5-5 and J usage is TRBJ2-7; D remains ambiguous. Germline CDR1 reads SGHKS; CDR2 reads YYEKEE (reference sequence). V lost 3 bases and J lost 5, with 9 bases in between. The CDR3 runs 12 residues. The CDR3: CASSSRSNEQYF. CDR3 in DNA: TGTGCCAGCAGCTCCCGGAGCAACGAGCAGTACTTC. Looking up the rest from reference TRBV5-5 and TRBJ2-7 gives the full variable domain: DAGVTQSPTHLIKTRGQQVTLRCSPISGHKSVSWYQQVLGQGPQFIFQYYEKEERGRGNFPDRFSARQFPNYSSELNVNALLLGDSALYLCASSSRSNEQYFGPGTRLTVT.

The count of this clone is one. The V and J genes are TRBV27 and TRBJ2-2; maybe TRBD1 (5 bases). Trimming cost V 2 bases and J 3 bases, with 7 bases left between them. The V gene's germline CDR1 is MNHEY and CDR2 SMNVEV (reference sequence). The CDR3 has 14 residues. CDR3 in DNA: TGTGCCAGCAGTTTACAGGGCTACACCGGGGAGCTGTTTTTT. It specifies CASSLQGYTGELFF.

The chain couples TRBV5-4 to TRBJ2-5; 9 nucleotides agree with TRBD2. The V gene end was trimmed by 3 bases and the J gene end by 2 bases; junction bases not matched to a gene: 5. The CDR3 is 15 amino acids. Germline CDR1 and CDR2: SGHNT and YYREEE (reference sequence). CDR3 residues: CASSSTSGPQETQYF. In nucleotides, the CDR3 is TGTGCCAGCAGCTCGACTAGCGGACCTCAAGAGACCCAGTACTTC.

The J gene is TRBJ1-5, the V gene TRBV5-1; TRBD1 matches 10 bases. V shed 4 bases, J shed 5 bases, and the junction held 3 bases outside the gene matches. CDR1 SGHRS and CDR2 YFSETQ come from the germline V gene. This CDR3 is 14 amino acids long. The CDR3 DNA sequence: TGCGCCAGCAGCCCCGGGACAGGGGATCAGCCCCAGCATTTT. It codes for CASSPGTGDQPQHF.

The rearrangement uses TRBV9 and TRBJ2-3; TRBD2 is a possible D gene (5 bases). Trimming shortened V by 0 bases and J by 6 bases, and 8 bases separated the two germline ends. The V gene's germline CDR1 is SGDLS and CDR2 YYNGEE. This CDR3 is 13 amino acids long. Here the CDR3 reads CASSVVGSDTQYF. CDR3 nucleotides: TGTGCCAGCAGCGTAGTAGGGAGTGATACGCAGTATTTT.

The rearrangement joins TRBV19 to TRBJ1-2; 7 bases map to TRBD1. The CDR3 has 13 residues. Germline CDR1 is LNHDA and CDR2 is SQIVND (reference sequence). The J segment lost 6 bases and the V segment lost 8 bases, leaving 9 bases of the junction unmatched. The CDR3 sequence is CASRGGQVDGYTF. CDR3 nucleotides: TGTGCCAGTCGTGGTGGACAGGTCGATGGCTACACCTTC.

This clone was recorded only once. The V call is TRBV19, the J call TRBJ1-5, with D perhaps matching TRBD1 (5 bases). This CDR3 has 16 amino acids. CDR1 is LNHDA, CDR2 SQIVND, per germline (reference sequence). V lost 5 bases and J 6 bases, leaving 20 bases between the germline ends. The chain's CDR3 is CASSLAGRTMVQPQHF. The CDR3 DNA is TGTGCCAGTAGTCTCGCGGGGCGAACAATGGTTCAGCCCCAGCATTTT.

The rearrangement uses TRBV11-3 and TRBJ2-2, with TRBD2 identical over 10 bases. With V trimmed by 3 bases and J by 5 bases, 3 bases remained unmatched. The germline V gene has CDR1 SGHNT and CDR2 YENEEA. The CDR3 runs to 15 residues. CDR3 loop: CASSFSGGATGELFF. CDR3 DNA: TGTGCCAGCAGCTTCAGCGGGGGGGCAACCGGGGAGCTGTTTTTT. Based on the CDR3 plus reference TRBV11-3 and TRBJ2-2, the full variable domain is EAGVVQSPRYKIIEKKQPVAFWCNPISGHNTLYWYLQNLGQGPELLIRYENEEAVDDSQLPKDRFSAERLKGVDSTLKIQPAELGDSAVYLCASSFSGGATGELFFGEGSRLTVL.

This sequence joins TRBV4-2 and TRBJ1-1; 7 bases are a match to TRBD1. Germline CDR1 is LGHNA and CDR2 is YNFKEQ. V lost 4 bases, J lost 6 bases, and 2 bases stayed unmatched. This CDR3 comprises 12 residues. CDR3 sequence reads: CASSPGTAEAFF. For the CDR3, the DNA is TGTGCCAGCAGCCCCGGGACAGCTGAAGCTTTCTTT.

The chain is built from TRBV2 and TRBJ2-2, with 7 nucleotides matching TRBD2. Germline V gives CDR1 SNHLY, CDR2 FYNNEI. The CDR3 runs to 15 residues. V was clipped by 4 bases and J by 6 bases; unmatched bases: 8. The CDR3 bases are TGTGCCAGCAGTGCAAACAGCGGGGAAGCCGGGGAGCTGTTTTTT. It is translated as CASSANSGEAGELFF.

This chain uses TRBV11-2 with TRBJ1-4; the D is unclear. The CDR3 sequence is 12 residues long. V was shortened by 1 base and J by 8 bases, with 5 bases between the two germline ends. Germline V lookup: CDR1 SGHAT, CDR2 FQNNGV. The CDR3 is CASSLGREKLFF. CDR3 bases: TGTGCCAGCAGCTTAGGGCGGGAAAAACTGTTTTTT. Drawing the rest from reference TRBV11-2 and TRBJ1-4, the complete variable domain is EAGVAQSPRYKIIEKRQSVAFWCNPISGHATLYWYQQILGQGPKLLIQFQNNGVVDDSQLPKDRFSAERLKGVDSTLKIQPAKLEDSAVYLCASSLGREKLFFGSGTQLSVL.

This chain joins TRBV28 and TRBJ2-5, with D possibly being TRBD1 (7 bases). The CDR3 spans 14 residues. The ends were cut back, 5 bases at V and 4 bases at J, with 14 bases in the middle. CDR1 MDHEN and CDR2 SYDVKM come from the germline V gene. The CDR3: CASSRNRGGETQYF. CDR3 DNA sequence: TGTGCCAGCAGTCGAAACAGGGGAGGAGAGACCCAGTACTTC.

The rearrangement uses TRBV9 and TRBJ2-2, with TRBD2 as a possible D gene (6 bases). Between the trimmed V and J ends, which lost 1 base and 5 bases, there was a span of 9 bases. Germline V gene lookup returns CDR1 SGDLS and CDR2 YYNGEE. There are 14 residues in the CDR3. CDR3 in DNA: TGTGCCAGCAGCGTATGGCGGGATACCGGGGAGCTGTTTTTT. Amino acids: CASSVWRDTGELFF.